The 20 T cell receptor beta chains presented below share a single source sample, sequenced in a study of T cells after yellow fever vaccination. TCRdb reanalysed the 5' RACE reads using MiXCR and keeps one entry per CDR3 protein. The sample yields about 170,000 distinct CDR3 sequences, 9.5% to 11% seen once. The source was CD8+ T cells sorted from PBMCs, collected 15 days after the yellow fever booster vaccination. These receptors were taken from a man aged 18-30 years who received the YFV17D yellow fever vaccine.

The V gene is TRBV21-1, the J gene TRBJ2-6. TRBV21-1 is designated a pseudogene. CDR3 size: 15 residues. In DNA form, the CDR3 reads TGTGCCAGCAGCAAAGGACTCTCTGGGGCCAACGTCCTGACTTTC. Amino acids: CASSKGLSGANVLTF.

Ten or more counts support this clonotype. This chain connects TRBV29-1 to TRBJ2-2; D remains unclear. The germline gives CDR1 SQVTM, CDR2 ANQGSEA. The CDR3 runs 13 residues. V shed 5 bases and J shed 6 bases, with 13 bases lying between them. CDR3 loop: CSVSAGNAGELFF. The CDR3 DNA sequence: TGCAGCGTTTCGGCTGGAAACGCCGGGGAGCTGTTTTTT.

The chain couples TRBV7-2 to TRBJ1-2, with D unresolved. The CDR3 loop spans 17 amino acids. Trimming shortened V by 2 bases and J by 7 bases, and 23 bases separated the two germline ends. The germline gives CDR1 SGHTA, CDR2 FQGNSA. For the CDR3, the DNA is TGTGCCAGCAGCTTAATCGTACCTGTCGCGGAAGAGGGTGGCTACACCTTC. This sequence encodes CASSLIVPVAEEGGYTF. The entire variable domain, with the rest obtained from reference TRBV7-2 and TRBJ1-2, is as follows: GAGVSQSPSNKVTEKGKDVELRCDPISGHTALYWYRQSLGQGLEFLIYFQGNSAPDKSGLPSDRFSAERTGGSVSTLTIQRTQQEDSAVYLCASSLIVPVAEEGGYTFGSGTRLTVV.

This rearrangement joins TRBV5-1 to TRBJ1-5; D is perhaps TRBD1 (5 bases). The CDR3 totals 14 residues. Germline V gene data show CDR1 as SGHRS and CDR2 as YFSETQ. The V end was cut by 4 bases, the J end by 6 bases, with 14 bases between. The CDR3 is CASSLLGGTQPQHF. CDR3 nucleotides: TGCGCCAGCAGCCTGTTGGGGGGGACTCAGCCCCAGCATTTT.

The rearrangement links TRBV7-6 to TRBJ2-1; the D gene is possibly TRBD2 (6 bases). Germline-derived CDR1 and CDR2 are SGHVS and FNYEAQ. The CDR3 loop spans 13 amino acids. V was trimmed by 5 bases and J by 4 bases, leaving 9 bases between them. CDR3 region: CASSETSYNEQFF. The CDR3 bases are TGTGCCAGCAGCGAGACTAGTTACAATGAGCAGTTCTTC.

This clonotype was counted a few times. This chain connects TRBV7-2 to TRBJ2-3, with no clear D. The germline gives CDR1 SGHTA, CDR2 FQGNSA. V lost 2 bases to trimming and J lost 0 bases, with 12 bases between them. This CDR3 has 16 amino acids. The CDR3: CASSLRAVTSTDTQYF. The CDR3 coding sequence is TGTGCCAGCAGCTTACGAGCCGTAACTAGCACAGATACGCAGTATTTT. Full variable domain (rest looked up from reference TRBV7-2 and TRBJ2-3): GAGVSQSPSNKVTEKGKDVELRCDPISGHTALYWYRQSLGQGLEFLIYFQGNSAPDKSGLPSDRFSAERTGGSVSTLTIQRTQQEDSAVYLCASSLRAVTSTDTQYFGPGTRLTVL.

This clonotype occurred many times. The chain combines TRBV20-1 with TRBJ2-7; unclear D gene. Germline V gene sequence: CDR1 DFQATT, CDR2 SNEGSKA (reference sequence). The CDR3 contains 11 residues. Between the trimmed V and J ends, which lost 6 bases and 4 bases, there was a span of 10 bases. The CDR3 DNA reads TGCAGTGCGACGGACGGGTACGAGCAGTACTTC. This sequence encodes CSATDGYEQYF.

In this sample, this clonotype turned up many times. CDR3 nucleotides: TGTGCCAGCTCCGGGACTAGCGGGGGGAGCTCCTACAATGAGCAGTTCTTC. Residues: CASSGTSGGSSYNEQFF. This rearrangement joins TRBV6-2 or TRBV6-3 to TRBJ2-1, with TRBD2 matching 15 bases. Germline CDR1 is MNHEY and CDR2 is SVGEGT. The CDR3 totals 17 residues. The trim removed 8 bases at V and 0 bases at J, leaving 5 bases unmatched.

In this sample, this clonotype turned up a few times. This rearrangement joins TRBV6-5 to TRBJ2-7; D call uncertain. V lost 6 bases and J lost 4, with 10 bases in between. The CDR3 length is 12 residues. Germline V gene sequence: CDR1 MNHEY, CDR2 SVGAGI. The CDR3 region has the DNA TGTGCCAGCAGGGACCCAGGATACGAGCAGTACTTC. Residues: CASRDPGYEQYF.

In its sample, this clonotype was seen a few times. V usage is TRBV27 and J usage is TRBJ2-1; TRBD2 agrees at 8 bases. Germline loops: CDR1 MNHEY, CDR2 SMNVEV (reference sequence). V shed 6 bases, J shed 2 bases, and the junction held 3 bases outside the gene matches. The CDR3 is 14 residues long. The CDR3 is CASRSGGPYNEQFF. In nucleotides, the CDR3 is TGTGCCAGCAGGAGCGGGGGACCCTACAATGAGCAGTTCTTC.

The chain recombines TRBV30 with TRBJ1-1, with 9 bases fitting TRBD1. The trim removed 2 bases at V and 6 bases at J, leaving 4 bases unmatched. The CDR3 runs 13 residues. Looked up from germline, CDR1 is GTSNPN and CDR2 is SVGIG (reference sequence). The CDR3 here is CAWSFTGGPEAFF. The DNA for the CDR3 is TGTGCCTGGAGTTTTACAGGGGGCCCTGAAGCTTTCTTT.

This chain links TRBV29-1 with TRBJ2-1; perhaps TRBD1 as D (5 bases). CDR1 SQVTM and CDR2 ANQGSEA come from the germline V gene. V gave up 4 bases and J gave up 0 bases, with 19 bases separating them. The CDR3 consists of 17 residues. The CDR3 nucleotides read TGCAGCGTTGCAGGGTGTACGATTGCAAGCTCCTACAATGAGCAGTTCTTC. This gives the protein CSVAGCTIASSYNEQFF.

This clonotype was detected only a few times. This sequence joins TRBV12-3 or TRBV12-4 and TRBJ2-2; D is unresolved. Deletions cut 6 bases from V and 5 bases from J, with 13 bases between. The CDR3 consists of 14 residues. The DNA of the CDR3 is TGTGCCAGCAGCCCTTCGTTGGGGACCGGGGAGCTGTTTTTT. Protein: CASSPSLGTGELFF.

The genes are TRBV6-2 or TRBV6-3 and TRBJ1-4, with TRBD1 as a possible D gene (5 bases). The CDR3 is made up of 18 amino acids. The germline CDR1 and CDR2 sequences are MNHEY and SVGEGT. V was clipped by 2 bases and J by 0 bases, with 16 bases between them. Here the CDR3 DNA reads TGTGCCAGCAGTTACCCGGGGGGAATCGCCGCAACTAATGAAAAACTGTTTTTT. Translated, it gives CASSYPGGIAATNEKLFF.

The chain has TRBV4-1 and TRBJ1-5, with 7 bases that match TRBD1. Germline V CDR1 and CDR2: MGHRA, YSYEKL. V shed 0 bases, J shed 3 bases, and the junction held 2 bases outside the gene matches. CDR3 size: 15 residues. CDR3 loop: CASSQEGGNNQPQHF. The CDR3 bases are TGCGCCAGCAGCCAAGAAGGGGGCAACAATCAGCCCCAGCATTTT.

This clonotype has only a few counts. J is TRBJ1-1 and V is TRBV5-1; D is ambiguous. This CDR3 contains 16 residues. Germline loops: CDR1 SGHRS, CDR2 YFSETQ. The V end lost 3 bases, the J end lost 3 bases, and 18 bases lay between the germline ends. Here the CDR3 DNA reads TGCGCCAGCAGCTCCCCTAACGAGAGAAGATACACTGAAGCTTTCTTT. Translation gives CASSSPNERRYTEAFF.

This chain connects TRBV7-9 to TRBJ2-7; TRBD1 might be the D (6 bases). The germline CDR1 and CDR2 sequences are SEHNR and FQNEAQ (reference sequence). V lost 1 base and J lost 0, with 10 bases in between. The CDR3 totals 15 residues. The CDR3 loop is CASSLGATGSYEQYF. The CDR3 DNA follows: TGTGCCAGCAGCTTAGGAGCGACAGGCTCCTACGAGCAGTACTTC.

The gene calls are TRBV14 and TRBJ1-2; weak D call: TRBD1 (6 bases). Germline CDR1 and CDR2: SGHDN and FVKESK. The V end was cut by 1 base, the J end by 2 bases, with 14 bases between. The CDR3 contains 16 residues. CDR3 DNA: TGTGCCAGCAGCCAAGGTGGTAGGGGGAGGAACTATGGCTACACCTTC. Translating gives CASSQGGRGRNYGYTF.

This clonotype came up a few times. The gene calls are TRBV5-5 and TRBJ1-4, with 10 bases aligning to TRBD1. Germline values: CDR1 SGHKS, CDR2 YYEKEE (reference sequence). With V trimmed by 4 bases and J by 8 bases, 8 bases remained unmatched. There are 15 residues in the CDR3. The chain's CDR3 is CASSPGQGYGEKLFF. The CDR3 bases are TGTGCCAGCAGCCCGGGACAGGGGTATGGGGAAAAACTGTTTTTT.

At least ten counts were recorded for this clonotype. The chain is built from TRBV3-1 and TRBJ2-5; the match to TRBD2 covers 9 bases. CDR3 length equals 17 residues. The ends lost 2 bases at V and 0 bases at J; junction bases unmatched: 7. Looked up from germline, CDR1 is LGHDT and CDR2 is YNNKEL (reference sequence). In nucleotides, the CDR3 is TGTGCCAGCAGCCAACTTAGCGGGGGACACTACCAAGAGACCCAGTACTTC. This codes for CASSQLSGGHYQETQYF.